These T cell receptor beta chains were read from a single sample in a study of kidney transplant recipient with SARS-CoV-2 infection. TCRdb processed the reads anew with MiXCR; each CDR3 protein has one entry. Among 200,000 to 300,000 distinct CDR3 sequences listed, 29% were seen once. This specimen was a blood sample, taken at baseline and on day 111 from a kidney transplant recipient. The receptors derive from a male patient aged 30 to 39 who had COVID-19 and was a kidney transplant recipient. The graft donor may have contributed some T cells. CDR3s include the opening cysteine and the closing phenylalanine or tryptophan. A D gene is named only where the DNA matches it firmly. Size tells how often a clone was seen (once, few, many) or the class of an expanded clone, and some rows leave it out.

V	D	size	J	CDR3	DNA
TRBV4-2	-	many	TRBJ1-5	CASSQEGGTVSNQPQHF	TGTGCCAGCAGCCAAGAGGGAGGGACGGTTAGCAATCAGCCCCAGCATTTT
TRBV5-1	TRBD1	many	TRBJ2-2	CASSLTGGNTGELFF	TGCGCCAGCAGCTTGACAGGGGGAAACACCGGGGAGCTGTTTTTT
TRBV6-5	-	many	TRBJ1-6	CASGNRAENSPLHF	TGTGCCAGTGGAAACAGAGCAGAAAATTCACCCCTCCACTTT
TRBV13	-	many	TRBJ2-7	CASSLGDESYEQYF	TGTGCCAGCAGCTTAGGTGACGAAAGCTACGAGCAGTACTTC
TRBV5-1	TRBD2	-	TRBJ2-3	CASSWAQTSGSPDTQYF	TGCGCCAGCAGCTGGGCCCAAACTAGCGGGAGTCCAGATACGCAGTATTTT
TRBV28	TRBD1	many	TRBJ1-3	CASSPAGTGGWNTIYF	TGTGCCAGCAGTCCGGCGGGGACAGGGGGGTGGAACACCATATATTTT
TRBV7-3	-	-	TRBJ2-5	CGSSLVPEGAGDTGEETQYF	TGTGGCAGCAGCTTAGTCCCGGAGGGAGCCGGGGACACTGGAGAAGAGACCCAGTACTTC
TRBV3-1	-	many	TRBJ2-5	CASSVAPPISFSETQYF	TGTGCCAGCAGCGTTGCGCCTCCCATTTCTTTCTCTGAGACCCAGTACTTC
TRBV29-1	-	many	TRBJ1-1	CSVGRGSSLNTEAFF	TGCAGCGTTGGGCGGGGGTCCTCCTTGAACACTGAAGCTTTCTTT
TRBV6-5	-	many	TRBJ2-7	CASSLRTYSYEQYF	TGTGCCAGCAGTCTTCGGACTTACTCCTACGAGCAGTACTTC
TRBV5-1	-	many	TRBJ2-2	CASSLAGETGELFF	TGCGCCAGCAGCTTAGCAGGGGAGACCGGGGAGCTGTTTTTT
TRBV7-9	-	-	TRBJ2-7	CVSSSSQETRYF	TGTGTCAGCAGCTCCTCCCAAGAGACCCGGTACTTC
TRBV12-3/TRBV12-4	TRBD1	many	TRBJ2-7	CASSFTNDRVEQYF	TGTGCCAGCAGTTTTACTAATGACAGGGTCGAGCAGTACTTC
TRBV12-3/TRBV12-4	TRBD2	-	TRBJ2-1	CANSGKSGTTQNEQFF	TGTGCCAACAGTGGTAAAAGCGGGACGACTCAAAATGAGCAGTTCTTC
TRBV6-8	TRBD1	-	TRBJ2-5	CASSWTGKETQYF	TGTGCCAGCTCATGGACAGGGAAAGAGACCCAGTACTTC
TRBV6-5	TRBD1	many	TRBJ1-5	CASSYRQGPQPQHF	TGTGCCAGCAGTTACCGACAGGGGCCTCAGCCCCAGCATTTT
TRBV19	-	few	TRBJ1-1	CASRAGPSGNTEAFF	TGTGCCAGTAGGGCGGGGCCCTCAGGAAACACTGAAGCTTTCTTT
TRBV19	-	-	TRBJ2-2	CASRRGANTGELFF	TGTGCCAGTAGGAGAGGGGCGAACACCGGGGAGCTGTTTTTT
TRBV9	TRBD2	-	TRBJ2-3	CASSVESAGGSTDTQYF	TGTGCCAGCAGCGTAGAATCAGCGGGGGGAAGTACAGATACGCAGTATTTT
TRBV11-3	-	many	TRBJ2-1	CASSLERAQNEQFF	TGTGCCAGCAGCTTAGAGAGGGCGCAAAACGAGCAGTTCTTC
TRBV3-1	-	many	TRBJ2-5	CASSSEYPISFSETQYF	TGTGCCAGCAGCAGCGAATATCCCATTTCTTTCTCTGAGACCCAGTACTTC
TRBV19	-	-	TRBJ2-5	CASSNSDTEETQYF	TGTGCCAGTAGTAACTCCGATACGGAAGAGACCCAGTACTTC
TRBV3-1	TRBD2	many	TRBJ2-7	CASSQDISGAYYEQYF	TGTGCCAGCAGCCAAGACATTAGCGGGGCTTACTACGAGCAGTACTTC
TRBV27	TRBD1	many	TRBJ2-7	CASSLRQGTYEQYF	TGTGCCAGCAGTTTACGACAGGGGACCTACGAGCAGTACTTC
TRBV20-1	TRBD2	many	TRBJ2-1	CSARDSRREVYEQFF	TGCAGTGCTAGAGATTCAAGGCGGGAGGTTTATGAGCAGTTCTTC
TRBV5-1	-	many	TRBJ2-5	CASSPGFASQETQYF	TGCGCCAGCAGCCCCGGGTTCGCGTCCCAAGAGACCCAGTACTTC
TRBV7-6	TRBD1	many	TRBJ1-1	CASNGDRGTEAFF	TGTGCCAGCAACGGGGACAGGGGAACTGAAGCTTTCTTT
TRBV6-5	-	few	TRBJ1-2	CASSYIFRFDGYTF	TGTGCCAGCAGTTACATCTTCCGTTTCGACGGCTACACCTTC
TRBV28	-	many	TRBJ1-2	CASNLDLNYGYTF	TGTGCCAGCAATCTCGACCTGAACTATGGCTACACCTTC
TRBV4-3	-	many	TRBJ1-2	CASSRPKGRRKTYGYTF	TGCGCCAGCAGCCGACCGAAAGGACGTCGAAAGACCTATGGCTACACCTTC
TRBV5-6	-	many	TRBJ2-7	CASTFRGHYEQYF	TGTGCCAGCACCTTCCGGGGACACTACGAGCAGTACTTC
TRBV6-2/TRBV6-3	-	-	TRBJ2-4	CASSSDNGLPSKNIQYF	TGTGCCAGCAGTTCGGATAACGGACTACCCTCCAAAAACATTCAGTACTTC
TRBV12-5	-	many	TRBJ1-2	CASGKGLLQGKTYGYTF	TGTGCTAGTGGTAAAGGTCTTTTGCAGGGAAAGACCTATGGCTACACCTTC
TRBV5-5	-	many	TRBJ1-1	CASTNRDTEAFF	TGTGCCAGCACCAACAGGGACACTGAAGCTTTCTTT
TRBV11-2	-	many	TRBJ1-1	CASRIQNTEAFF	TGTGCCAGCAGGATCCAGAACACTGAAGCTTTCTTT
TRBV2	-	-	TRBJ2-1	CASRSFSPSLNEQFF	TGTGCCAGCAGGAGCTTTTCTCCGAGTCTCAATGAGCAGTTCTTC
TRBV24-1	TRBD2	many	TRBJ2-2	CATKESGGSNTGELFF	TGTGCCACCAAGGAAAGCGGGGGGTCTAACACCGGGGAGCTGTTTTTT